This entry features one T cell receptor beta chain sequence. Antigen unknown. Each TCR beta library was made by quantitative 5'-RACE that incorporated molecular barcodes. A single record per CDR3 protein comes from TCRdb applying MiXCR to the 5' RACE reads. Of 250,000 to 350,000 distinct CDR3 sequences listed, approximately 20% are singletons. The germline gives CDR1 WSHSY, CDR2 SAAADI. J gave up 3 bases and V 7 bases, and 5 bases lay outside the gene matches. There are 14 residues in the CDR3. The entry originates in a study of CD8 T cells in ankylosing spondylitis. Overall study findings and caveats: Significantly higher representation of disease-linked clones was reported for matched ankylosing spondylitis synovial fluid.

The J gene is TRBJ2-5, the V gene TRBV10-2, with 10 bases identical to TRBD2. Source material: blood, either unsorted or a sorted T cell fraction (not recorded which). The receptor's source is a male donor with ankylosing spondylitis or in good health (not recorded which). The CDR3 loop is CASTKGTSEETQYF. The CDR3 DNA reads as TGCGCCAGCACCAAAGGGACTAGCGAAGAGACCCAGTACTTC.